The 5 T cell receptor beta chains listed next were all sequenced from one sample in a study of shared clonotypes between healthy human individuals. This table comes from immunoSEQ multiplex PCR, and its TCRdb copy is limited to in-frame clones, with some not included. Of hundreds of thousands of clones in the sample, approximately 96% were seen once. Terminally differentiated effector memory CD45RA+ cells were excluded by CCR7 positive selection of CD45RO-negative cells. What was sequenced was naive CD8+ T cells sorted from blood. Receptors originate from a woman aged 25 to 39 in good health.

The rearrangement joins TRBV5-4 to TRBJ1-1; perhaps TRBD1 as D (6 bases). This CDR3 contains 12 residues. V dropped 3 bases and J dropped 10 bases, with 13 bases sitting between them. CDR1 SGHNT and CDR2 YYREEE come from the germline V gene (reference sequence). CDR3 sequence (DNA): TGTGCCAGCAGCTCCGGCGGGACATCAGCTTTCTTT. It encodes CASSSGGTSAFF.

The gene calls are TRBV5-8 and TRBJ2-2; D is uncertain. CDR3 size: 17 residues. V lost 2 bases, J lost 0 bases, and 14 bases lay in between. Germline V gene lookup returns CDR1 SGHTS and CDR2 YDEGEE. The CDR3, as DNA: TGTGCCAGCAGCTTTCGAGCGCGAAAGGCGAACACCGGGGAGCTGTTTTTT. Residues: CASSFRARKANTGELFF.

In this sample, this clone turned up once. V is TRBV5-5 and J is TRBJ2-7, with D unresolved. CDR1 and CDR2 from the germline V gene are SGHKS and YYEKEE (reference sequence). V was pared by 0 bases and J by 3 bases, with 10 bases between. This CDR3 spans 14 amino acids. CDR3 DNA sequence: TGTGCCAGCAGCTTGGGTCCAGTGGACTACGAGCAGTACTTC. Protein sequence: CASSLGPVDYEQYF.

The CDR3 is CAGLPQTEAFF. CDR3 in DNA: TGCGCAGGGTTGCCACAAACTGAAGCTTTCTTT. The chain uses TRBV20-1 and TRBJ1-1; the D gene is possibly TRBD1 (5 bases). The germline CDR1 and CDR2 sequences are DFQATT and SNEGSKA (reference sequence). The CDR3 sequence is 11 residues long.

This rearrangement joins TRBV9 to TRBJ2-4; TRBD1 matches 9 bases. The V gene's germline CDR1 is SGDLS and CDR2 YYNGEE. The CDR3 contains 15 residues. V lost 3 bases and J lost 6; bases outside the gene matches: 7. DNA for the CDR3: TGTGCCAGCAGCGCAGAAGGACAGGGGATAAACATTCAGTACTTC. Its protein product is CASSAEGQGINIQYF.